These T cell receptor beta chains were read from a single sample in a study of blood T cell repertoires in COVID-19. Sequencing was performed with immunoSEQ multiplex PCR; in TCRdb, only in-frame clones are kept and a portion is missing. The sample yields about 46,000 clones, less than 90% seen once. Sequenced input: peripheral blood. Receptors originate from a man between 60 and 75 years old with acute or convalescent COVID-19. Both conserved end residues are part of each CDR3.

TRBV27	TRBJ2-2	CASTPGTSGRAGELFF
TRBV5-6	TRBJ2-7	CASSLGLAGGYEQYF
TRBV18	TRBJ1-4	CASSVSYRGGEKLFF
TRBV28	TRBJ1-5	CASSPDRVLVQPQHF
TRBV6-6	TRBJ2-3	CASSLGRKASTDTQYF
TRBV2	TRBJ2-7	CASGFAGGTYEQYF
TRBV6-5	TRBJ2-7	CASSPDRGSLEYEYF
TRBV11-3	TRBJ1-2	CASSVTGTGGYGYTF
TRBV2	TRBJ1-4	CASSAGPRREKLFF
TRBV6-5	TRBJ1-6	CASNRGGSPLHF
TRBV7-9	TRBJ1-1	CASSLAPGQGVYEAFF
TRBV9	TRBJ1-1	CASSPAGVNTEAFF
TRBV29-1	TRBJ2-5	CSVDNTGKRETQYF
TRBV25-1	TRBJ2-3	CASSESGAGGQDTQYF
TRBV19	TRBJ1-2	CASSISRGYGYTF
TRBV6-4	TRBJ2-5	CASSTVAGETQYF
TRBV30	TRBJ1-5	CAWSLVRRQGGQPQHF
TRBV12-5	TRBJ2-7	CASGIGDSYEQYF
TRBV27	TRBJ2-7	CASSPSEQGGPQYF
TRBV4-2	TRBJ1-2	CASSQEGGTGVNYGYTF